A single sample is the source of the 20 T cell receptor beta chains below, sequenced in a study of blood T cell repertoires in COVID-19. Sequencing used immunoSEQ multiplex PCR; TCRdb keeps in-frame clones, though not all of them. The sample shows roughly 67,000 clones, about 80% of them seen only once. The specimen sequenced was peripheral blood. The receptors stem from a human donor in a cohort sampled during active COVID-19.

In this sample, this clone turned up a few times. V gene TRBV19 combines with J gene TRBJ2-3, with 7 bases identical to TRBD2. V dropped 3 bases and J dropped 6; count of bases not matched to a gene: 12. The CDR3 is 16 residues long. From germline, CDR1 is LNHDA and CDR2 SQIVND (reference sequence). The CDR3 nucleotides are TGTGCCAGTAGTATGTGGGGCGGGAGAGTCCGGGATACGCAGTATTTT. It yields the protein CASSMWGGRVRDTQYF. Variable domain in full (rest from reference TRBV19 and TRBJ2-3): DGGITQSPKYLFRKEGQNVTLSCEQNLNHDAMYWYRQDPGQGLRLIYYSQIVNDFQKGDIAEGYSVSREKKESFPLTVTSAQKNPTAFYLCASSMWGGRVRDTQYFGPGTRLTVL.

Here the CDR3 reads CASSYSYGGNTGELFF. The CDR3 DNA reads TGTGCCAGCAGTTACTCGTACGGTGGGAACACCGGGGAGCTGTTTTTT. The chain links TRBV6-5 to TRBJ2-2; no firm D call. CDR3 size: 16 residues. Per germline, CDR1 MNHEY and CDR2 SVGAGI. Trimming took off 0 bases at V and 1 base at J, with 9 bases between the two ends.

The chain links TRBV7-9 to TRBJ2-6; the D is unclear. The CDR3 loop spans 13 amino acids. The V end lost 4 bases, the J end lost 2 bases, and 3 bases lay between the germline ends. Germline CDR1 reads SEHNR; CDR2 reads FQNEAQ (reference sequence). This CDR3 reads CASSSAGANVLTF. The CDR3 DNA reads TGTGCCAGCAGCTCTGCTGGGGCCAACGTCCTGACTTTC.

This clone was picked up a small number of times. V is TRBV19 and J is TRBJ1-5, with TRBD1 matching over 8 bases. V dropped 7 bases and J dropped 0; count of bases not matched to a gene: 8. The CDR3 spans 16 residues. Germline V lookup: CDR1 LNHDA, CDR2 SQIVND (reference sequence). The CDR3 nucleotides read TGTGCCAGTAAAGTGGACAGGGCGAGTAGCAATCAGCCCCAGCATTTT. Protein: CASKVDRASSNQPQHF.

DNA of the CDR3: TGTGCCAGCAGCGTAGAGGGTGGGAGTTATGGCACAGATACGCAGTATTTT. Protein: CASSVEGGSYGTDTQYF. This chain links TRBV9 with TRBJ2-3; D may be TRBD2 (5 bases). The CDR3 has 17 amino acids. V lost 0 bases to trimming and J lost 1 base, with 15 bases between them. Germline V gene lookup returns CDR1 SGDLS and CDR2 YYNGEE.

The sample holds a few counts of this clone. The chain joins TRBV9 to TRBJ1-2; 9 positions agree with TRBD1. Germline CDR1 is SGDLS and CDR2 is YYNGEE. The V and J ends lost 3 bases and 6 bases, in that order; junction bases with no gene match: 3. This CDR3 is 13 amino acids long. The CDR3 loop reads CASSGGTGNGYTF. The DNA for the CDR3 is TGTGCCAGCAGCGGGGGGACAGGGAATGGCTACACCTTC.

The chain has TRBV15 and TRBJ2-1, with 7 bases fitting TRBD2. V shed 0 bases, J shed 8 bases, and the junction held 7 bases outside the gene matches. CDR3 length: 15 residues. Per germline, CDR1 LNHNV and CDR2 YYDKDF (reference sequence). CDR3 coding DNA: TGTGCCACCAGCAGAGATCAGGGAGGGGACTATGAGCAGTTCTTC. Translating it yields CATSRDQGGDYEQFF.

This clone was observed a few times. The genes are TRBV4-3 and TRBJ1-6, with D hard to call. Germline-derived CDR1 and CDR2 are LGHNA and YSLEER. The length of the CDR3 is 15 residues. Trimming took off 0 bases at V and 10 bases at J, with 13 bases between the two ends. CDR3 amino acids: CASSQDLGAGSPLHF. CDR3 in DNA: TGCGCCAGCAGCCAAGATCTGGGCGCGGGGTCACCCCTCCACTTT.

This chain uses TRBV7-2 with TRBJ2-5; 8 bases match TRBD2. The CDR3 length is 14 residues. Per germline, CDR1 SGHTA and CDR2 FQGNSA. Trimming took 8 bases from V and 5 from J; bases not matched to a gene: 10. CDR3 coding DNA: TGTGCCAGCTCACTCGGGAGGGAGTTGGAGACCCAGTACTTC. Its translation: CASSLGRELETQYF.

The V gene is TRBV7-9, the J gene TRBJ1-4; TRBD1 matches 7 bases. After removal of 1 base from V and 8 bases from J, the junction contained 7 bases not matched to a gene. The V gene's germline CDR1 is SEHNR and CDR2 FQNEAQ (reference sequence). This CDR3 is built from 15 residues. The CDR3 DNA reads TGTGCCAGCAGCTTAGTAGGGGGCGTCGGGGAAAAACTGTTTTTT. Translating gives CASSLVGGVGEKLFF.

The chain carries TRBV7-9 and TRBJ2-5; the match to TRBD2 covers 13 bases. The ends lost 5 bases at V and 3 bases at J; junction bases unmatched: 0. This CDR3 is built from 14 residues. CDR1 and CDR2 (germline): SEHNR, FQNEAQ (reference sequence). The CDR3 DNA reads TGTGCCAGCAGCGGGACTAGCGGGAAAGAGACCCAGTACTTC. This encodes CASSGTSGKETQYF.

V usage is TRBV9 and J usage is TRBJ2-3; 8 positions match TRBD1. The germline V gene encodes CDR1 SGDLS and CDR2 YYNGEE. J lost 1 base, V lost 3 bases, and 4 bases had no gene match. The CDR3 is 15 amino acids. CDR3 in amino acids: CASSASTGGTDTQYF. The CDR3 coding sequence is TGTGCCAGCAGCGCGTCGACAGGGGGCACAGATACGCAGTATTTT.

The table lists this clone with a few counts. The CDR3 coding sequence is TGCAGCGTTGAAGGAGCGGGGGGGCAAGAGACCCAGTACTTC. This gives the protein CSVEGAGGQETQYF. The chain links TRBV29-1 to TRBJ2-5; TRBD2 aligns across 10 bases. Trimming removed 1 base from V and 2 bases from J; junction bases left unmatched: 1. The CDR3 contains 14 residues. Germline CDR1 reads SQVTM; CDR2 reads ANQGSEA.

This chain uses TRBV2 with TRBJ2-3, with D perhaps TRBD2 (6 bases). This CDR3 comprises 14 residues. V was clipped by 7 bases and J by 3 bases, with 14 bases between them. Per the germline V gene, CDR1 is SNHLY and CDR2 is FYNNEI. The chain's CDR3 is CASKEAGRTDTQYF. The CDR3 nucleotides are TGTGCCAGCAAAGAGGCAGGGAGGACAGATACGCAGTATTTT. The full variable domain, rest sourced from reference TRBV2 and TRBJ2-3, is EPEVTQTPSHQVTQMGQEVILRCVPISNHLYFYWYRQILGQKVEFLVSFYNNEISEKSEIFDDQFSVERPDGSNFTLKIRSTKLEDSAMYFCASKEAGRTDTQYFGPGTRLTVL.

J is TRBJ2-1 and V is TRBV5-1; TRBD2 aligns across 8 bases. After removal of 3 bases from V and 7 bases from J, the junction contained 9 bases not matched to a gene. This CDR3 is built from 15 residues. CDR1 and CDR2 from the germline V gene are SGHRS and YFSETQ. The CDR3 is CASSSLSGIGNEQFF. CDR3 in DNA: TGCGCCAGCAGCTCCCTTAGCGGGATCGGTAATGAGCAGTTCTTC.

The chain has TRBV19 and TRBJ2-2; D not certain. The ends were cut back, 1 base at V and 2 bases at J, with 8 bases in the middle. Germline CDR1 reads LNHDA; CDR2 reads SQIVND (reference sequence). This CDR3 spans 15 amino acids. The CDR3 here is CASSIGPVNTGELFF. The CDR3 DNA reads as TGTGCCAGTAGTATAGGTCCAGTTAACACCGGGGAGCTGTTTTTT.

This chain uses TRBV30 with TRBJ2-7; D is uncertain. Trimming removed 4 bases at V and 3 bases at J, with 7 bases between. The CDR3 runs to 11 residues. CDR1 and CDR2 (germline): GTSNPN, SVGIG (reference sequence). CDR3 in amino acids: CAWTGSYEQYF. The DNA of the CDR3 is TGTGCCTGGACAGGAAGCTACGAGCAGTACTTC.

The V gene is TRBV18, the J gene TRBJ1-2; D ambiguous. Germline CDR1 reads KGHSH; CDR2 reads LQKENI. The germline V and J ends were trimmed by 2 bases and 8 bases, with 9 bases remaining between them. The CDR3 length is 12 residues. DNA for the CDR3: TGTGCCAGCTCACCAGGAGAGCGAGGCTACACCTTC. This codes for CASSPGERGYTF.

The chain uses TRBV11-3 and TRBJ2-5; 11 nucleotides align to TRBD2. The CDR3 is 16 residues long. Germline CDR1 is SGHNT and CDR2 is YENEEA. Trimming took 5 bases from V and 5 from J; bases not matched to a gene: 10. DNA of the CDR3: TGTGCCAGCAGCCCCGGGATAGCGGGAGGGCCGGAGACCCAGTACTTC. Translation gives CASSPGIAGGPETQYF.

Points on this clone: This CDR3 is also generated by other DNA sequences in the sample. The rearrangement joins TRBV2 to TRBJ2-1; possible D gene TRBD1, 6 bases. CDR3 length: 13 amino acids. Germline CDR1 SNHLY, CDR2 FYNNEI. Trimming stripped 6 bases from V and 7 bases from J, with 13 bases between. The CDR3 spells CASSRTAYNEQFF. The CDR3 region has the DNA TGTGCCAGCAGCCGGACAGCGTATAATGAGCAGTTCTTC.